This T cell receptor (beta chain) was recorded in a study of identical twins. In TCRdb, the 5' RACE reads were re-called with MiXCR into one record per CDR3 protein. This table holds fewer than 500,000 distinct CDR3 sequences, 13% to 15% found once. Study conclusions and caveats: Abundant beta clonotypes from cord blood had fewer insertions, unlike memory repertoires, which showed none. Cross-sectional statistical analysis, not tracking of the same donors, underpinned the conclusions.

A note on this clonotype: What it recognizes is unknown.

These records were also assigned to another study, of yellow fever vaccine responses in identical twins.

What was sequenced was CD4+ T cells sorted from blood. The receptor comes from a woman in her late teens or twenties in good health.

The CDR3 loop reads CARPRGGFYNEQFF. The CDR3 DNA follows: TGTGCCAGACCACGGGGGGGGTTCTACAATGAGCAGTTCTTC. V gene TRBV2 combines with J gene TRBJ2-1; 8 nucleotides agree with TRBD2. The germline V gene encodes CDR1 SNHLY and CDR2 FYNNEI. Trimming at V came to 9 bases and at J to 3 bases, leaving 7 bases not matched to a gene. This CDR3 spans 14 amino acids. Together with reference TRBV2 and TRBJ2-1, the CDR3 gives the full variable domain: EPEVTQTPSHQVTQMGQEVILRCVPISNHLYFYWYRQILGQKVEFLVSFYNNEISEKSEIFDDQFSVERPDGSNFTLKIRSTKLEDSAMYFCARPRGGFYNEQFFGPGTRLTVL.